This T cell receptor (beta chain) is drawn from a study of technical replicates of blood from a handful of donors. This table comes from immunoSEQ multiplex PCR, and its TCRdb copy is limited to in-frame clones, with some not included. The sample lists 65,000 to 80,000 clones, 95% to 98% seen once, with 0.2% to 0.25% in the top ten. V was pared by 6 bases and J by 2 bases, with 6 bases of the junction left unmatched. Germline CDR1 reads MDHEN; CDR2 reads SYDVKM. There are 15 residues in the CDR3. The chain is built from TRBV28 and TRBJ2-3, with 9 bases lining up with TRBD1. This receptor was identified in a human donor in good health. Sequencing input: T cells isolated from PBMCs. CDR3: CASSPDRGITDTQYF. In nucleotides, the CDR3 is TGTGCCAGCAGCCCCGACAGGGGGATCACAGATACGCAGTATTTT.